The 17 T cell receptor beta chains below come from one sample, sequenced in a study of CD8 T cells in ankylosing spondylitis (dated by TCRdb to 2015 to 2018). These TCRs are of unknown antigen specificity. What the research found in general, with its limitations: Blood from ankylosing spondylitis patients appeared to be characterized by a TCR beta motif made up of fewer than ten highly homologous amino acid variants.

Libraries were constructed by 5' RACE. The listed sequencing device is Illumina HiSeq 2500. TCRdb reran the public reads through fastp at Q25 and MiXCR, keeping productive beta chains. Records with the same CDR3 protein are collapsed into one entry carrying the most frequent genes and DNA. The sample contains roughly 670,000 distinct CDR3 sequences, 15% to 20% of them found a single time. The ten largest clones add up to about 20% of the sample. The sample taken for sequencing was blood, either unsorted or a sorted T cell fraction (not recorded which). These receptors were taken from a male donor with ankylosing spondylitis.

The chain recombines TRBV20-1 with TRBJ1-5; TRBD1 matches 10 bases. This CDR3 has 18 residues. Per the germline V gene, CDR1 is DFQATT and CDR2 is SNEGSKA (reference sequence). Losses at the gene ends were 2 bases for V and 6 bases for J; bases not matched to a gene: 16. The DNA of the CDR3 is TGCAGTGCTAGACCTACGGACAGGGGGTCCCCAATGAGTCAGCCCCAGCATTTT. Its translation: CSARPTDRGSPMSQPQHF.

This clonotype was counted between two and nine times. The chain recombines TRBV7-3 with TRBJ2-2, with 12 bases lining up with TRBD2. The CDR3 runs to 19 residues. Germline loops: CDR1 SGHTA, CDR2 FQGTGA. The V and J ends lost 0 bases and 0 bases, in that order; junction bases with no gene match: 5. The CDR3 DNA reads as TGTGCCAGCAGCTTAACGAACCTAGCGGGAGGGACGAACACCGGGGAGCTGTTTTTT. This codes for CASSLTNLAGGTNTGELFF.

The J gene is TRBJ1-1, the V gene TRBV20-1; TRBD1 is a possible D gene (6 bases). V lost 2 bases and J 0 bases, leaving 16 bases between the germline ends. In germline, CDR1 is DFQATT, CDR2 SNEGSKA (reference sequence). CDR3 size: 16 residues. CDR3 bases: TGCAGTGCTAGAAATTCACAGGGAGCTGTGAACACTGAAGCTTTCTTT. Translated, it gives CSARNSQGAVNTEAFF.

The gene calls are TRBV29-1 and TRBJ2-1; unclear D gene. Germline V gene lookup returns CDR1 SQVTM and CDR2 ANQGSEA. This CDR3 contains 12 residues. Trimming left V 4 bases short and J 5 bases short, with 9 bases between. The CDR3 DNA reads as TGCAGCGTTGTACGAGGAGACAATGAGCAGTTCTTC. Residues: CSVVRGDNEQFF.

This chain joins TRBV4-1 and TRBJ2-7; no clear D. Trimming shortened V by 0 bases and J by 0 bases, and 12 bases separated the two germline ends. The germline V gene encodes CDR1 MGHRA and CDR2 YSYEKL. This CDR3 region has 16 residues. In DNA form, the CDR3 reads TGCGCCAGCAGCCAAGATCCGCTCCCAAGCTCCTACGAGCAGTACTTC. Its translation: CASSQDPLPSSYEQYF.

This clonotype was seen more than once but under ten times. V and J are TRBV13 and TRBJ2-1; 10 bases fit TRBD2. The CDR3 extends over 15 amino acids. CDR1 and CDR2 (germline): PRHDT, FYEKMQ (reference sequence). Trimming took 6 bases from V and 4 from J; bases not matched to a gene: 6. The CDR3, as DNA: TGTGCCAGCAGGGCTAGCGGGGGTATGTACAATGAGCAGTTCTTC. The encoded protein is CASRASGGMYNEQFF.

The J gene is TRBJ1-1, the V gene TRBV24-1; TRBD1 agrees at 7 bases. The CDR3 has 13 residues. Losses at the gene ends were 11 bases for V and 3 bases for J; bases not matched to a gene: 8. The germline CDR1 and CDR2 sequences are KGHDR and SFDVKD. CDR3 coding DNA: TGTGCCATCCGGGACCAGGGGGACACTGAAGCTTTCTTT. Translated, it gives CAIRDQGDTEAFF.

The rearrangement joins TRBV2 to TRBJ2-5; maybe TRBD1 (6 bases). The CDR3 has 14 residues. Trimming cost V 6 bases and J 0 bases, with 11 bases left between them. The germline CDR1 and CDR2 sequences are SNHLY and FYNNEI. DNA of the CDR3: TGTGCCAGCAGCGGACAGCTGTACCAAGAGACCCAGTACTTC. Translated: CASSGQLYQETQYF. Filled out from reference TRBV2 and TRBJ2-5, the complete variable domain reads EPEVTQTPSHQVTQMGQEVILRCVPISNHLYFYWYRQILGQKVEFLVSFYNNEISEKSEIFDDQFSVERPDGSNFTLKIRSTKLEDSAMYFCASSGQLYQETQYFGPGTRLLVL.

This clonotype came up a few times. This rearrangement joins TRBV5-8 to TRBJ1-4; 9 positions agree with TRBD1. The ends lost 2 bases at V and 6 bases at J; junction bases unmatched: 5. Germline values: CDR1 SGHTS, CDR2 YDEGEE. This CDR3 has 15 amino acids. The CDR3 DNA sequence: TGTGCCAGCAGCTTAACAGGGGGCACTCATGAAAAACTGTTTTTT. It translates to CASSLTGGTHEKLFF.

This clonotype was counted between two and nine times. The J gene is TRBJ2-3, the V gene TRBV29-1; D unclear. V lost 2 bases to trimming and J lost 3 bases, with 12 bases between them. CDR1 SQVTM and CDR2 ANQGSEA come from the germline V gene. The CDR3 runs 14 residues. The DNA of the CDR3 is TGCAGCGTTGAATGGCGTCCGTCAACAGATACGCAGTATTTT. Protein product: CSVEWRPSTDTQYF.

The sample holds a few counts of this clonotype. This chain connects TRBV27 to TRBJ2-7; TRBD1 matches 7 bases. Trimming removed 5 bases from V and 4 bases from J; junction bases left unmatched: 5. The CDR3 has 13 residues. CDR1 MNHEY and CDR2 SMNVEV come from the germline V gene (reference sequence). CDR3 loop: CASSPDRRYEQYF. In DNA form, the CDR3 reads TGTGCCAGCAGTCCGGACAGGAGGTACGAGCAGTACTTC.

Comments on this clonotype: At one of its ends the junction is not consistent with the germline gene, which may arise from a read error. This rearrangement joins TRBV3-1 to TRBJ2-1, with 13 bases that match TRBD2. Germline V gene data show CDR1 as LGHDT and CDR2 as YNNKEL (reference sequence). The CDR3 is 19 residues long. CDR3 nucleotides: TGTGCCTGCAGTTTACGGCGGGGACTAGCGGGACTACAGGGCAATGAGCAGTTCTTC. Translation gives CACSLRRGLAGLQGNEQFF.

This rearrangement joins TRBV7-3 to TRBJ2-6, with 9 bases aligning to TRBD1. The germline V gene has CDR1 SGHTA and CDR2 FQGTGA. The junction had 7 bases not matched to a gene; V was cut back by 4 bases and J by 0 bases. The length of the CDR3 is 18 residues. For the CDR3, the DNA is TGTGCCAGCAGCTCCGGACAGGGGTTCCCCTCTGGGGCCAACGTCCTGACTTTC. This gives the protein CASSSGQGFPSGANVLTF.

V is TRBV7-9 and J is TRBJ2-2, with D possibly being TRBD2 (7 bases). The CDR3 has 14 residues. Trimming removed 7 bases at V and 5 bases at J, with 14 bases between. The V gene's germline CDR1 is SEHNR and CDR2 FQNEAQ (reference sequence). CDR3 sequence reads: CASNFGGQTGELFF. DNA for the CDR3: TGTGCCAGCAACTTCGGGGGGCAAACCGGGGAGCTGTTTTTT.

The V call is TRBV6-5, the J call TRBJ2-7; TRBD1 matches 7 bases. The V gene's germline CDR1 is MNHEY and CDR2 SVGAGI. The CDR3 is made up of 17 amino acids. The V gene end was trimmed by 4 bases and the J gene end by 3 bases; junction bases not matched to a gene: 15. CDR3 nucleotides: TGTGCCAGCAGTTCCACACAGACAGGGTCAAATCTCTACGAGCAGTACTTC. Protein sequence: CASSSTQTGSNLYEQYF.

Details on this clonotype: One junction end disagrees with the germline gene, perhaps due to a read error. Here the CDR3 reads CATSDWWYTQNF. The DNA of the CDR3 is TGTGCCACCAGTGATTGGTGGTATACGCAGAATTTT. This chain connects TRBV24-1 to TRBJ2-3, with D unclear. The CDR3 loop spans 12 amino acids. The germline V gene encodes CDR1 KGHDR and CDR2 SFDVKD.

At least ten counts were recorded for this clonotype. This CDR3 is CASSLASVETQYF. DNA for the CDR3: TGCGCCAGCAGCTTGGCGTCAGTGGAGACCCAGTACTTC. The genes are TRBV5-1 and TRBJ2-5, with D unresolved. This CDR3 is built from 13 residues. V was clipped by 0 bases and J by 5 bases, with 8 bases between them. Germline lookup yields CDR1 SGHRS and CDR2 YFSETQ.